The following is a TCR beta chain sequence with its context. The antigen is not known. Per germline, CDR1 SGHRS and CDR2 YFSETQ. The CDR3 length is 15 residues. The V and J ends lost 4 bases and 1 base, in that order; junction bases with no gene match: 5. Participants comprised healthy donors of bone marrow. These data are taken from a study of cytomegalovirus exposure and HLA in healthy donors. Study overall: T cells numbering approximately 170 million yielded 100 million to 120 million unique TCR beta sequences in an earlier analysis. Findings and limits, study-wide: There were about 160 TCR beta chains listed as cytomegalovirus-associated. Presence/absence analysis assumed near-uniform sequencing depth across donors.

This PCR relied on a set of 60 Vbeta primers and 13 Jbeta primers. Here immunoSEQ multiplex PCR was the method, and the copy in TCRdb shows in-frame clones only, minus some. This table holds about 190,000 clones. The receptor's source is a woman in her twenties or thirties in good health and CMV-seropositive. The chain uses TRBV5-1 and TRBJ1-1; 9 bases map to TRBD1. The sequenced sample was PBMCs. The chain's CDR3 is CASSTGGRTNTEAFF. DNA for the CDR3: TGCGCCAGCAGCACAGGGGGCCGGACGAACACTGAAGCTTTCTTT.